The 28 T cell receptor beta chains below come from one sample, sequenced in a study of cytomegalovirus exposure and HLA in healthy donors. The study ran its PCR with 60 Vbeta and 13 Jbeta primers. Here immunoSEQ multiplex PCR was the method, and the copy in TCRdb shows in-frame clones only, minus some. The table shows 150,000 to 200,000 clones, with roughly 87% occurring only once. The source material was PBMCs. These receptors were taken from a woman aged 50 to 60 in good health and CMV-seronegative.

V is TRBV7-2 and J is TRBJ1-5; 8 nucleotides match TRBD1. This CDR3 is built from 15 residues. Germline values: CDR1 SGHTA, CDR2 FQGNSA. Trimming removed 3 bases from V and 5 bases from J; junction bases left unmatched: 6. The CDR3 DNA reads as TGTGCCAGCAGCTTGTTACAGGGGGATTATCAGCCCCAGCATTTT. Translated, it gives CASSLLQGDYQPQHF.

This chain joins TRBV28 and TRBJ2-4; 9 positions match TRBD1. The CDR3 extends over 14 amino acids. The junction had 7 bases not matched to a gene; V was cut back by 5 bases and J by 8 bases. CDR1 and CDR2 (germline): MDHEN, SYDVKM. The CDR3: CASSPGTGSDIQYF. The DNA for the CDR3 is TGTGCCAGCAGTCCAGGGACAGGGTCTGACATTCAGTACTTC.

This sequence joins TRBV7-9 and TRBJ1-2, with 7 bases identical to TRBD1. Germline lookup yields CDR1 SEHNR and CDR2 FQNEAQ (reference sequence). This CDR3 has 14 residues. V lost 4 bases and J lost 4; bases outside the gene matches: 6. CDR3 in amino acids: CASSSTGHIYGYTF. In DNA, the CDR3 is TGTGCCAGCAGCTCGACAGGGCATATCTATGGCTACACCTTC.

V gene TRBV4-1 combines with J gene TRBJ2-1; the D gene is possibly TRBD2 (5 bases). Germline lookup yields CDR1 MGHRA and CDR2 YSYEKL. This CDR3 has 14 amino acids. Trimming cost V 4 bases and J 12 bases, with 19 bases left between them. As DNA, the CDR3 is TGCGCCAGCAGCCCCGGCTCGGAGCGGATTATGCAGTTCTTC. This codes for CASSPGSERIMQFF.

The chain uses TRBV29-1 and TRBJ1-3, with a possible D match to TRBD1 (5 bases). Trimming removed 4 bases from V and 0 bases from J, with 10 bases in between. Germline values: CDR1 SQVTM, CDR2 ANQGSEA. The CDR3 extends over 14 amino acids. The CDR3 spells CSVGETVSGNTIYF. In nucleotides, the CDR3 is TGCAGCGTTGGAGAGACAGTCTCTGGAAACACCATATATTTT.

The CDR3 here is CASSPSRTGLTEAFF. In DNA, the CDR3 is TGTGCCAGCAGCCCATCCCGGACAGGGCTCACTGAAGCTTTCTTT. The gene calls are TRBV7-2 and TRBJ1-1, with 8 positions matching TRBD1. The CDR3 runs to 15 residues. V dropped 5 bases and J dropped 4; count of bases not matched to a gene: 9. Germline V gives CDR1 SGHTA, CDR2 FQGNSA. The whole variable domain, remainder taken from reference TRBV7-2 and TRBJ1-1, is GAGVSQSPSNKVTEKGKDVELRCDPISGHTALYWYRQSLGQGLEFLIYFQGNSAPDKSGLPSDRFSAERTGGSVSTLTIQRTQQEDSAVYLCASSPSRTGLTEAFFGQGTRLTVV.

The chain recombines TRBV28 with TRBJ2-1; 10 bases are shared with TRBD2. From germline, CDR1 is MDHEN and CDR2 SYDVKM. The CDR3 spans 20 residues. The junction had 20 bases not matched to a gene; V was cut back by 6 bases and J by 3 bases. In nucleotides, the CDR3 is TGTGCCAGCAGCCTACTTGAAACTAGCGGGACACGAAAGTACTACAATGAGCAGTTCTTC. Translated, it gives CASSLLETSGTRKYYNEQFF.

The J gene is TRBJ2-7, the V gene TRBV19; possible D gene TRBD1, 6 bases. The V and J ends lost 5 bases and 0 bases respectively, with 14 bases between them. The V gene's germline CDR1 is LNHDA and CDR2 SQIVND (reference sequence). The CDR3 sequence is 15 residues long. The CDR3 DNA reads as TGTGCCAGTAGTTATACAGGGCGCCTCTCCTACGAGCAGTACTTC. The encoded protein is CASSYTGRLSYEQYF.

V gene TRBV7-8 combines with J gene TRBJ1-2, with D unresolved. Trimming removed 1 base at V and 0 bases at J, with 9 bases between. Germline values: CDR1 SGHVS, CDR2 FQNEAQ. CDR3 length: 15 residues. Here the CDR3 DNA reads TGTGCCAGCAGCTTAGAACACCATCCTAACTATGGCTACACCTTC. Protein: CASSLEHHPNYGYTF. Drawing the rest from reference TRBV7-8 and TRBJ1-2, the complete variable domain is GAGVSQSPRYKVAKRGQDVALRCDPISGHVSLFWYQQALGQGPEFLTYFQNEAQLDKSGLPSDRFFAERPEGSVSTLKIQRTQQEDSAVYLCASSLEHHPNYGYTFGSGTRLTVV.

Only a few counts were recorded for this clone. This chain joins TRBV6-7 and TRBJ1-4, with TRBD1 identical over 11 bases. TRBV6-7 is marked as an open reading frame, function uncertain. The V segment lost 2 bases and the J segment 8 bases; nucleotides outside the gene matches: 4. This CDR3 comprises 15 residues. In DNA, the CDR3 is TGTGCCAGCAGTTACACGGGACAGGGGGAGGAAAAACTGTTTTTT. This gives the protein CASSYTGQGEEKLFF.

V gene TRBV4-3 combines with J gene TRBJ2-7; 12 bases are shared with TRBD2. CDR3 size: 14 residues. Germline V gene lookup returns CDR1 LGHNA and CDR2 YSLEER. V was pared by 2 bases and J by 4 bases, with 0 bases of the junction left unmatched. CDR3 sequence: CASSQLAGGYEQYF. DNA for the CDR3: TGCGCCAGCAGCCAACTAGCGGGGGGGTACGAGCAGTACTTC.

The chain recombines TRBV6-5 with TRBJ1-5; weak D call: TRBD1 (5 bases). This CDR3 is built from 13 residues. Germline CDR1 reads MNHEY; CDR2 reads SVGAGI. V gave up 6 bases and J gave up 4 bases, with 10 bases separating them. This CDR3 is CASSQGLNQPQHF. CDR3 in DNA: TGTGCCAGCAGCCAGGGCCTGAATCAGCCCCAGCATTTT.

The rearrangement links TRBV29-1 to TRBJ2-1; D is perhaps TRBD2 (5 bases). Germline values: CDR1 SQVTM, CDR2 ANQGSEA. V lost 2 bases and J 8 bases, leaving 13 bases between the germline ends. The CDR3 spans 13 residues. This CDR3 reads CSVERGFSYEQFF. CDR3 nucleotides: TGCAGCGTTGAACGAGGGTTTAGCTATGAGCAGTTCTTC.

The chain combines TRBV9 with TRBJ2-3; TRBD1 matches 7 bases. Per germline, CDR1 SGDLS and CDR2 YYNGEE. Germline trimming cut 7 bases from V and 5 bases from J; bases unmatched to any gene: 10. The CDR3 is made up of 14 amino acids. CDR3 bases: TGTGCCAGCCAGGGGGACAAAGGGATAGATACGCAGTATTTT. This gives the protein CASQGDKGIDTQYF.

The V call is TRBV4-1, the J call TRBJ1-2; 7 bases fit TRBD1. From germline, CDR1 is MGHRA and CDR2 YSYEKL. The V gene end was trimmed by 1 base and the J gene end by 5 bases; junction bases not matched to a gene: 7. This CDR3 region has 15 residues. CDR3 DNA sequence: TGCGCCAGCAGCCAAGGACAGGGAAGGTCGTATGGCTACACCTTC. As protein: CASSQGQGRSYGYTF.

The V call is TRBV13, the J call TRBJ2-5; the D gene is possibly TRBD1 (6 bases). Germline V gives CDR1 PRHDT, CDR2 FYEKMQ (reference sequence). The CDR3 length is 17 residues. V gave up 4 bases and J gave up 5 bases, with 23 bases separating them. CDR3 amino acids: CASSYRDIYTGLETQYF. The CDR3 DNA follows: TGTGCCAGCAGCTACCGGGACATTTACACCGGGCTGGAGACCCAGTACTTC.

About this clone itself: Other nucleotide sequences in the sample specify the same CDR3. The V and J genes are TRBV20-1 and TRBJ2-5; D uncertain. Trimming took off 6 bases at V and 5 bases at J, with 7 bases between the two ends. CDR1 and CDR2 from the germline V gene are DFQATT and SNEGSKA (reference sequence). CDR3 length: 10 amino acids. DNA for the CDR3: TGCAGTGCGAGCTTGGAGACCCAGTACTTC. It encodes CSASLETQYF.

This chain links TRBV7-8 with TRBJ2-1; D remains unclear. There are 12 residues in the CDR3. Germline CDR1 and CDR2: SGHVS and FQNEAQ. V shed 1 base and J shed 5 bases, with 3 bases lying between them. The CDR3 is CASSLEHNEQFF. The CDR3 nucleotides are TGTGCCAGCAGCTTAGAGCACAATGAGCAGTTCTTC. Full variable domain (rest looked up from reference TRBV7-8 and TRBJ2-1): GAGVSQSPRYKVAKRGQDVALRCDPISGHVSLFWYQQALGQGPEFLTYFQNEAQLDKSGLPSDRFFAERPEGSVSTLKIQRTQQEDSAVYLCASSLEHNEQFFGPGTRLTVL.

The chain has TRBV7-2 and TRBJ2-1, with 7 bases aligning to TRBD1. After removal of 0 bases from V and 8 bases from J, the junction contained 4 bases not matched to a gene. The CDR3 spans 14 residues. Per germline, CDR1 SGHTA and CDR2 FQGNSA. CDR3 in amino acids: CASSLANRGYEQFF. DNA for the CDR3: TGTGCCAGCAGCTTAGCGAACAGGGGTTATGAGCAGTTCTTC.

The J gene is TRBJ1-3, the V gene TRBV6-4; TRBD1 might be the D (5 bases). V was trimmed by 4 bases and J by 3 bases, leaving 10 bases between them. The CDR3 sequence is 14 residues long. Germline loops: CDR1 MRHNA, CDR2 SNTAGT. The CDR3 nucleotides are TGTGCCAGCAGTGGCGGGACCGATGGAAACACCATATATTTT. Protein sequence: CASSGGTDGNTIYF.

This chain links TRBV19 with TRBJ2-1, with 8 bases identical to TRBD1. The CDR3 has 15 amino acids. CDR1 is LNHDA, CDR2 SQIVND, per germline (reference sequence). V dropped 7 bases and J dropped 3; count of bases not matched to a gene: 8. CDR3 sequence (DNA): TGTGCCAGTACACCCGGGACAGGCCGCTACAATGAGCAGTTCTTC. This codes for CASTPGTGRYNEQFF.

This chain uses TRBV11-1 with TRBJ1-4; D is perhaps TRBD1 (6 bases). V was clipped by 5 bases and J by 8 bases, with 24 bases between them. The V gene's germline CDR1 is SGHAT and CDR2 FQDESV (reference sequence). This CDR3 is 17 amino acids long. The CDR3 loop is CASSEAGFGTKAEKLFF. For the CDR3, the DNA is TGTGCCAGCAGCGAGGCCGGTTTTGGGACAAAAGCCGAAAAACTGTTTTTT.

This sequence joins TRBV5-1 and TRBJ2-7, with 13 bases fitting TRBD2. This CDR3 region has 17 residues. Trimming took 7 bases from V and 5 from J; bases not matched to a gene: 15. The germline V gene encodes CDR1 SGHRS and CDR2 YFSETQ. CDR3 nucleotides: TGCGCCAGCGCTCAAGGGGGACTAGCGGGACCCGGGGACGAGCAGTACTTC. Translated, it gives CASAQGGLAGPGDEQYF. Together with reference TRBV5-1 and TRBJ2-7, the CDR3 gives the full variable domain: KAGVTQTPRYLIKTRGQQVTLSCSPISGHRSVSWYQQTPGQGLQFLFEYFSETQRNKGNFPGRFSGRQFSNSRSEMNVSTLELGDSALYLCASAQGGLAGPGDEQYFGPGTRLTVT.

CDR3 sequence reads: CASTTLGTGAYEQYF. In DNA form, the CDR3 reads TGTGCCAGCACTACTCTCGGGACAGGAGCCTACGAGCAGTACTTC. The chain joins TRBV28 to TRBJ2-7; 8 bases line up with TRBD1. The CDR3 runs 15 residues. Germline V gene lookup returns CDR1 MDHEN and CDR2 SYDVKM. V was clipped by 7 bases and J by 2 bases; unmatched bases: 10. Complete variable domain (other parts from reference TRBV28 and TRBJ2-7): DVKVTQSSRYLVKRTGEKVFLECVQDMDHENMFWYRQDPGLGLRLIYFSYDVKMKEKGDIPEGYSVSREKKERFSLILESASTNQTSMYLCASTTLGTGAYEQYFGPGTRLTVT.

The chain has TRBV15 and TRBJ2-1; 7 nucleotides line up with TRBD2. CDR1 and CDR2 (germline): LNHNV, YYDKDF (reference sequence). The V segment lost 8 bases and the J segment 0 bases; nucleotides outside the gene matches: 7. The CDR3 has 15 residues. As DNA, the CDR3 is TGTGCCACCTCTCGGGCTAGCGGCTCCTACAATGAGCAGTTCTTC. This translates into CATSRASGSYNEQFF. Drawing the rest from reference TRBV15 and TRBJ2-1, the complete variable domain is DAMVIQNPRYQVTQFGKPVTLSCSQTLNHNVMYWYQQKSSQAPKLLFHYYDKDFNNEADTPDNFQSRRPNTSFCFLDIRSPGLGDTAMYLCATSRASGSYNEQFFGPGTRLTVL.

The rearrangement uses TRBV28 and TRBJ2-7; weak D call: TRBD1 (5 bases). Germline CDR1 and CDR2: MDHEN and SYDVKM. V shed 2 bases and J shed 4 bases, with 9 bases lying between them. CDR3 length: 13 residues. CDR3 protein: CASSLGAVYEQYF. The DNA of the CDR3 is TGTGCCAGCAGTTTAGGGGCGGTGTACGAGCAGTACTTC.

The rearrangement links TRBV28 to TRBJ1-5; D unresolved. CDR1 is MDHEN and CDR2 is SYDVKM in the germline V gene. Trimming cost V 11 bases and J 11 bases, with 22 bases left between them. The CDR3 contains 13 residues. CDR3 nucleotides: TGTGCCTGTCGACGGCCACGGGATCTGGCCCAGCATTTT. Its translation is CACRRPRDLAQHF.

The chain couples TRBV19 to TRBJ1-1, with 8 positions matching TRBD1. Per the germline V gene, CDR1 is LNHDA and CDR2 is SQIVND (reference sequence). Trimming cost V 6 bases and J 1 base; bases outside gene matches: 10. The CDR3 extends over 16 amino acids. Here the CDR3 DNA reads TGTGCCAGTAGCCCTACAGGGGGGATCGCGAACACTGAAGCTTTCTTT. Amino acids: CASSPTGGIANTEAFF.